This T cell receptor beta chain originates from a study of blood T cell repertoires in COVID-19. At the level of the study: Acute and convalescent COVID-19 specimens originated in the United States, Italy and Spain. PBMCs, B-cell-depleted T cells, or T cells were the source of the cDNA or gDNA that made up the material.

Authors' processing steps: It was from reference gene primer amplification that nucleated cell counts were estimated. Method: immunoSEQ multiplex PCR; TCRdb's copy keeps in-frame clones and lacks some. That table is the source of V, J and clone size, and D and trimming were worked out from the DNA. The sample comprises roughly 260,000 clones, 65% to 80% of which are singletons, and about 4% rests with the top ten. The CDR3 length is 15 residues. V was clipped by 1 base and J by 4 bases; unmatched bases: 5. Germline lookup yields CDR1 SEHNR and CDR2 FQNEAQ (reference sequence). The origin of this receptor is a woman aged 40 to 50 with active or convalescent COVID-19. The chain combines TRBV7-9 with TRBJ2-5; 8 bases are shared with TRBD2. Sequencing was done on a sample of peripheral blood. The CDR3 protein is CASSLVGLEVETQYF. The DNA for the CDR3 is TGTGCCAGCAGCTTAGTGGGACTAGAAGTAGAGACCCAGTACTTC.